This is a list of T cell receptor beta chains from one sample in a study of T cell repertoires in cytomegalovirus infection. TCRdb re-called the reads with MiXCR, one entry per CDR3 protein. This sample has hundreds of thousands of distinct CDR3 sequences, with around 11% found just once. Sequences were obtained from PBMCs. All receptors come from a human donor in good health (CMV status not recorded). Some clones in this sample may be carry-over from other donors' samples. CDR3s include the opening cysteine and the closing phenylalanine or tryptophan. D genes are given only for firm matches.

V gene	J gene	D gene	CDR3 protein
TRBV6-1	TRBJ1-2	.	CASSEVGGGYTF
TRBV6-2/TRBV6-3	TRBJ2-5	TRBD2	CASSYSRLAAQETQYF
TRBV29-1	TRBJ1-1	.	CSVASGTSTGTEAFF
TRBV7-9	TRBJ2-1	TRBD2	CASSLLASGSSGDEQFF
TRBV6-6	TRBJ1-2	.	CASSYSMDMYGYTF
TRBV5-4	TRBJ2-1	TRBD2	CASSFGGANNEQFF
TRBV4-2	TRBJ2-1	TRBD2	CASSSDGAGGPYNEQFF
TRBV20-1	TRBJ1-5	.	CSARRGTNQPQHF
TRBV4-2	TRBJ1-1	.	CASSPAQGLNTEAFF
TRBV12-3/TRBV12-4	TRBJ2-2	.	CASSLAGERTGELFF
TRBV29-1	TRBJ2-1	TRBD2	CSVGTSRYNEQFF
TRBV27	TRBJ2-3	TRBD2	CASSLSSSGRERDTQYF
TRBV19	TRBJ2-1	TRBD1	CASLRQGAGDEQFF
TRBV6-2/TRBV6-3	TRBJ2-2	TRBD1	CASQGQANTGELFF
TRBV12-3/TRBV12-4	TRBJ1-1	.	CASSLAWGITDTEAFF
TRBV27	TRBJ1-4	TRBD1	CASSSRDRVGEKLFF
TRBV7-6	TRBJ2-1	TRBD2	CASSLGLAGLLGFEQFF
TRBV19	TRBJ1-6	.	CASSIGIINSPLHF
TRBV18	TRBJ2-6	TRBD1	CASSPGQGLSSGANVLTF
TRBV20-1	TRBJ1-6	.	CSATPGSDNSPLHF
TRBV19	TRBJ2-1	TRBD2	CASSINWLAGHNEQFF
TRBV18	TRBJ2-7	.	CASSQLGYQNEQYF
TRBV7-9	TRBJ1-1	.	CASSLGGRTLVTEAFF
TRBV7-2	TRBJ1-2	.	CASTPGGVSYGYTF
TRBV11-2	TRBJ1-1	.	CASSLESRATEAFF
TRBV7-9	TRBJ2-5	.	CASSLGEKTQYF
TRBV7-9	TRBJ1-5	.	CASSLPGADQPQHF
TRBV7-2	TRBJ2-7	.	CASSLGASLSYEQYF
TRBV5-1	TRBJ1-2	TRBD1	CASSGRQGNYGYTF
TRBV5-6	TRBJ2-1	.	CASGRYGVLNEQFF
TRBV5-5	TRBJ1-2	.	CASSSQGTGAGGYTF
TRBV19	TRBJ2-1	TRBD2	CASSIGSSGSYNEQFF
TRBV18	TRBJ2-2	TRBD1	CASSQTTGGDTGELFF
TRBV24-1	TRBJ2-1	TRBD1	CATSQGANTRDEQFF
TRBV12-3/TRBV12-4	TRBJ1-4	.	CASCRGATNEKLFF
TRBV7-8	TRBJ1-1	.	CASTFVNTEAFF
TRBV29-1	TRBJ2-7	.	CSVDRGRGYEQYF
TRBV9	TRBJ1-6	.	CASSAGPGPGNSPLHF
TRBV7-8	TRBJ2-1	.	CASSPRVRAESYNEQFF
TRBV7-3	TRBJ2-1	TRBD2	CASSDTSGGAPYNEQFF
TRBV10-3	TRBJ2-5	.	CAISVYQETQYF
TRBV29-1	TRBJ1-1	.	CSVENFGGLNTEAFF
TRBV7-8	TRBJ2-3	.	CASSLAGFAGLADTQYF
TRBV15	TRBJ2-2	TRBD2	CATSLAGGPPNTGELFF
TRBV19	TRBJ2-1	TRBD1	CASSTPGQGVKDEQFF